These 10 T cell receptor beta chains share one sample of origin, sequenced in a study of CD8 T cells in Susac syndrome. Random hexamers were used to reverse transcribe 0.5 to 1 ug of RNA. Each CDR3 protein gets one entry after TCRdb re-called the immunoSEQ multiplex PCR reads with MiXCR. This table has roughly 120,000 distinct CDR3 sequences, 90% to 95% appearing once. Sequences were obtained from CD4+ T cells from PBMCs. The receptors were sampled from a human donor with multiple sclerosis.

The chain employs TRBV19 and TRBJ1-2; D remains unclear. V gave up 3 bases and J gave up 4 bases, with 15 bases separating them. This CDR3 has 15 residues. CDR1 is LNHDA and CDR2 is SQIVND in the germline V gene (reference sequence). The CDR3, as DNA: TGTGCCAGTAGTATTAGGGCGGGAGAAAGCTATGGCTACACCTTC. It codes for CASSIRAGESYGYTF.

This chain connects TRBV30 to TRBJ1-1; D not resolved. This CDR3 spans 12 amino acids. Trimming stripped 4 bases from V and 3 bases from J, with 9 bases between. From germline, CDR1 is GTSNPN and CDR2 SVGIG (reference sequence). DNA for the CDR3: TGTGCCTGGACCCTCGGGGACACTGAAGCTTTCTTT. Protein sequence: CAWTLGDTEAFF. Looking up the rest from reference TRBV30 and TRBJ1-1 gives the full variable domain: SQTIHQWPATLVQPVGSPLSLECTVEGTSNPNLYWYRQAAGRGLQLLFYSVGIGQISSEVPQNLSASRPQDRQFILSSKKLLLSDSGFYLCAWTLGDTEAFFGQGTRLTVV.

This chain joins TRBV30 and TRBJ2-2; possible D gene TRBD1, 6 bases. Germline V gene lookup returns CDR1 GTSNPN and CDR2 SVGIG (reference sequence). V lost 4 bases, J lost 6 bases, and 21 bases lay in between. The CDR3 consists of 16 residues. The CDR3 bases are TGTGCCTGGACCATGCCCGGGACAAGGTTCGCCGGGGAGCTGTTTTTT. This gives the protein CAWTMPGTRFAGELFF.

The chain links TRBV6-6 to TRBJ1-1; no clear D gene. The CDR3 totals 16 residues. Germline CDR1 is MNHNY and CDR2 is SVGAGI (reference sequence). Between the trimmed V and J ends, which lost 5 bases and 0 bases, there was a span of 16 bases. The DNA for the CDR3 is TGTGCCAGCAGTCCCCATTTGGACGGCTTGAACACTGAAGCTTTCTTT. Its translation is CASSPHLDGLNTEAFF.

The rearrangement uses TRBV6-1 and TRBJ1-1, with a tentative D call TRBD1 (5 bases). Germline CDR1 is MNHNS and CDR2 is SASEGT. The CDR3 length is 13 residues. V lost 7 bases and J 4 bases, leaving 13 bases between the germline ends. The DNA of the CDR3 is TGTGCCAGCAACCGCGTCGGGGGCACTGAAGCTTTCTTT. It codes for CASNRVGGTEAFF.

The gene calls are TRBV7-9 and TRBJ2-5; no reliable D call. Germline-derived CDR1 and CDR2 are SEHNR and FQNEAQ (reference sequence). Deletions cut 3 bases from V and 6 bases from J, with 8 bases between. CDR3 length equals 12 residues. The CDR3 nucleotides are TGTGCCAGCAGCTTTAGGGAAAAGACCCAGTACTTC. Translation: CASSFREKTQYF.

The V and J genes are TRBV12-5 and TRBJ2-1; TRBD1 matches at 7 bases. CDR1 and CDR2 from the germline V gene are LGHNT and FRNRAP. The CDR3 loop spans 20 amino acids. The V gene end was trimmed by 5 bases and the J gene end by 6 bases; junction bases not matched to a gene: 25. This chain's CDR3 is CASGIARGRGLLVGGNEQFF. The CDR3 DNA follows: TGTGCTAGTGGTATCGCCAGGGGGAGAGGTCTACTGGTAGGGGGCAATGAGCAGTTCTTC. Together with reference TRBV12-5 and TRBJ2-1, the CDR3 gives the full variable domain: DARVTQTPRHKVTEMGQEVTMRCQPILGHNTVFWYRQTMMQGLELLAYFRNRAPLDDSGMPKDRFSAEMPDATLATLKIQPSEPRDSAVYFCASGIARGRGLLVGGNEQFFGPGTRLTVL.

The chain couples TRBV5-1 to TRBJ1-6; 9 bases line up with TRBD1. Trimming removed 4 bases from V and 5 bases from J; junction bases left unmatched: 4. The germline gives CDR1 SGHRS, CDR2 YFSETQ. The CDR3 is 15 amino acids. The CDR3 DNA sequence: TGCGCCAGCAGCGGGGGGACAGGGCATAATTCACCCCTCCACTTT. This encodes CASSGGTGHNSPLHF.

The sample holds a few counts of this clonotype. This chain connects TRBV20-1 to TRBJ1-2; 8 nucleotides match TRBD1. CDR1 DFQATT and CDR2 SNEGSKA come from the germline V gene (reference sequence). The V gene end was trimmed by 2 bases and the J gene end by 3 bases; junction bases not matched to a gene: 2. The CDR3 runs 13 residues. CDR3 amino acids: CSARTGGDYGYTF. Here the CDR3 DNA reads TGCAGTGCTAGAACAGGGGGAGACTATGGCTACACCTTC.

The CDR3 sequence is CASSRHSGGYTF. The CDR3 DNA reads TGTGCCAGCAGCAGACATAGCGGCGGCTACACCTTC. The V and J genes are TRBV6-1 and TRBJ1-2, with no clear D. The germline CDR1 and CDR2 sequences are MNHNS and SASEGT. With 6 bases removed from V and 8 bases from J, the gap between germline ends came to 13 bases. The CDR3 is 12 residues long.